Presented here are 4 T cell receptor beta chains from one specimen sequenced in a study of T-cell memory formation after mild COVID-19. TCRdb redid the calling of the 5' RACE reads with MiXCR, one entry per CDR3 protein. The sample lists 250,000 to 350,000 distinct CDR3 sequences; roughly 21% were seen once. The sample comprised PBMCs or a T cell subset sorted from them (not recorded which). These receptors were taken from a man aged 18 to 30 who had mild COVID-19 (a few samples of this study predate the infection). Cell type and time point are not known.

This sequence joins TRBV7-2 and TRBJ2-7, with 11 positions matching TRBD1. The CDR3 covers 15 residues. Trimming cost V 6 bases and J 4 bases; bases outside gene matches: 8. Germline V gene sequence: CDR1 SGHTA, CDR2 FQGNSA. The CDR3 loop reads CASRPGQGAVYEQYF. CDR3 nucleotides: TGTGCCAGCAGACCTGGACAGGGGGCAGTTTACGAGCAGTACTTC.

In DNA, the CDR3 is TGCAGCGTTGAAGGTTCAGGGGGAGTCCAGTACGTC. Protein product: CSVEGSGGVQYV. The chain links TRBV29-1 to TRBJ2-7, with TRBD1 identical over 7 bases. Germline CDR1 and CDR2: SQVTM and ANQGSEA. V lost 1 base and J lost 10; bases outside the gene matches: 7. The CDR3 has 12 residues.

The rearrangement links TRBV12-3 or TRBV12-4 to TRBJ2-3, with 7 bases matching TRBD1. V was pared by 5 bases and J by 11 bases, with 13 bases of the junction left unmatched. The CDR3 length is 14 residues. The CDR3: CASSQYRDRRLQYF. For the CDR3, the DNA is TGTGCCAGCAGTCAATACCGGGACAGACGCCTGCAGTATTTT.

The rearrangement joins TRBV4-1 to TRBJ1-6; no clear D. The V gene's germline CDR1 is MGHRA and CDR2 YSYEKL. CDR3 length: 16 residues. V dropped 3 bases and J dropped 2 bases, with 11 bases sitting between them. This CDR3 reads CASSHYRETYNSPLHF. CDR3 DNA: TGCGCCAGCAGCCACTACCGGGAGACCTATAATTCACCCCTCCACTTT.